Each of the 21 T cell receptor beta chains below was sequenced from the same sample in a study of blood T cell repertoires in COVID-19 (dated by TCRdb to the early 2020s). The library was generated by the immunoSEQ multiplex PCR assay. The immuneACCESS repertoire file appears here via TCRdb, limited to in-frame rearrangements. These files lack a portion of the clones; in checked studies, under half of the deficit traces to unresolved V genes, and the cause of the others is not known. A total of some 110,000 clones appear in this sample, 81% of them only once. The ten largest clones capture more than 30% of the sample. The sequenced sample consisted of peripheral blood. Every receptor here comes from a man older than 75 with acute or convalescent COVID-19.

The rearrangement joins TRBV5-1 to TRBJ2-7; D is unclear. The germline V gene encodes CDR1 SGHRS and CDR2 YFSETQ. CDR3 size: 14 residues. Deletions cut 0 bases from V and 2 bases from J, with 9 bases between. CDR3 DNA sequence: TGCGCCAGCAGCTTGGGTACGGGTACCTACGAGCAGTACTTC. Its protein product is CASSLGTGTYEQYF. Full variable domain (missing parts from reference TRBV5-1 and TRBJ2-7): KAGVTQTPRYLIKTRGQQVTLSCSPISGHRSVSWYQQTPGQGLQFLFEYFSETQRNKGNFPGRFSGRQFSNSRSEMNVSTLELGDSALYLCASSLGTGTYEQYFGPGTRLTVT.

The chain links TRBV7-2 to TRBJ2-3; 8 nucleotides line up with TRBD1. Germline V CDR1 and CDR2: SGHTA, FQGNSA. The CDR3 is 14 residues long. V was clipped by 6 bases and J by 6 bases; unmatched bases: 8. CDR3 DNA: TGTGCCAGCAGTCCCGACAGGGGTGCTGATACGCAGTATTTT. Residues: CASSPDRGADTQYF.

This chain links TRBV6-1 with TRBJ1-2, with D perhaps matching TRBD1 (5 bases). The V and J ends lost 2 bases and 3 bases respectively, with 10 bases between them. The CDR3 has 14 amino acids. Looked up from germline, CDR1 is MNHNS and CDR2 is SASEGT. CDR3 protein: CASSEYQTDYGYTF. Here the CDR3 DNA reads TGTGCCAGCAGTGAATATCAGACAGACTATGGCTACACCTTC.

The chain has TRBV25-1 and TRBJ1-5; D gene ambiguous. Looked up from germline, CDR1 is MGHDK and CDR2 is SYGVNS. The CDR3 is 13 amino acids. The V end lost 6 bases, the J end lost 2 bases, and 8 bases lay between the germline ends. DNA of the CDR3: TGTGCCAGCAGAGGAGGCGGCAATCAGCCCCAGCATTTT. This encodes CASRGGGNQPQHF.

This chain links TRBV18 with TRBJ1-1, with D uncertain. Deletions cut 7 bases from V and 0 bases from J, with 6 bases between. This CDR3 comprises 12 residues. The germline gives CDR1 KGHSH, CDR2 LQKENI. This CDR3 reads CASFNMNTEAFF. The CDR3 bases are TGTGCCAGCTTTAACATGAACACTGAAGCTTTCTTT.

CDR3 region: CASSLGAKGGQETQYF. Written as DNA, the CDR3 is TGTGCCAGCAGCTTGGGAGCCAAAGGGGGCCAAGAGACCCAGTACTTC. V gene TRBV5-4 combines with J gene TRBJ2-5, with D perhaps TRBD1 (6 bases). The CDR3 is 16 residues long. Per the germline V gene, CDR1 is SGHNT and CDR2 is YYREEE (reference sequence). The ends were cut back, 0 bases at V and 1 base at J, with 13 bases in the middle.

The rearrangement uses TRBV5-1 and TRBJ1-1, with D maybe TRBD1 (5 bases). CDR1 SGHRS and CDR2 YFSETQ come from the germline V gene. The CDR3 sequence is 14 residues long. Trimming stripped 5 bases from V and 3 bases from J, with 14 bases between. In DNA, the CDR3 is TGCGCCAGCAGTCGCCCAGGGTTTGACACTGAAGCTTTCTTT. Its translation: CASSRPGFDTEAFF.

This chain links TRBV29-1 with TRBJ2-3; 10 bases line up with TRBD2. J lost 4 bases, V lost 4 bases, and 11 bases had no gene match. The CDR3 is 16 amino acids. In germline, CDR1 is SQVTM, CDR2 ANQGSEA. CDR3: CSVGRLAGDISDTQYF. The DNA for the CDR3 is TGCAGCGTTGGAAGGCTAGCGGGAGATATTTCAGATACGCAGTATTTT.

The chain has TRBV14 and TRBJ2-5, with D tentatively TRBD1 (5 bases). Germline V CDR1 and CDR2: SGHDN, FVKESK. Trimming cost V 4 bases and J 2 bases, with 8 bases left between them. The CDR3 consists of 13 residues. The CDR3 nucleotides read TGTGCCAGCAGCCTGGACAATCAAGAGACCCAGTACTTC. Amino acid sequence: CASSLDNQETQYF.

The chain employs TRBV6-4 and TRBJ2-1, with TRBD1 as a possible D gene (6 bases). Trimming removed 6 bases at V and 8 bases at J, with 20 bases between. Germline V gene data show CDR1 as MRHNA and CDR2 as SNTAGT. The CDR3 spans 15 residues. The CDR3 DNA is TGTGCCAGCAGCACCGGGACACAGGGTGTGGATGAGCAGTTCTTC. This codes for CASSTGTQGVDEQFF.

In DNA form, the CDR3 reads TGCGCCAGCAGCTTCGGGACAGGGAGAGAAAAACTGTTTTTT. Translation gives CASSFGTGREKLFF. V and J are TRBV5-1 and TRBJ1-4; TRBD1 agrees at 9 bases. Trimming at V came to 2 bases and at J to 8 bases, leaving 4 bases not matched to a gene. The germline gives CDR1 SGHRS, CDR2 YFSETQ. There are 14 residues in the CDR3.

The chain recombines TRBV5-1 with TRBJ1-4; TRBD1 agrees at 10 bases. CDR1 and CDR2 from the germline V gene are SGHRS and YFSETQ. With 3 bases clipped from V and 7 bases from J, the junction kept 6 bases outside the gene matches. This CDR3 is 15 amino acids long. As DNA, the CDR3 is TGCGCCAGCAGCTCGGGGACAGGGGTGGGTGAAAAACTGTTTTTT. As protein: CASSSGTGVGEKLFF. The full variable domain, rest sourced from reference TRBV5-1 and TRBJ1-4, is KAGVTQTPRYLIKTRGQQVTLSCSPISGHRSVSWYQQTPGQGLQFLFEYFSETQRNKGNFPGRFSGRQFSNSRSEMNVSTLELGDSALYLCASSSGTGVGEKLFFGSGTQLSVL.

The chain joins TRBV6-5 to TRBJ1-3; TRBD1 agrees at 7 bases. CDR3 size: 14 residues. The J segment lost 6 bases and the V segment lost 3 bases, leaving 5 bases of the junction unmatched. Germline V lookup: CDR1 MNHEY, CDR2 SVGAGI. CDR3 coding DNA: TGTGCCAGCAGTTATACAGGGGTGGAAAACACCATATATTTT. The encoded protein is CASSYTGVENTIYF.

V is TRBV14 and J is TRBJ2-1, with a tentative D call TRBD1 (6 bases). Deletions cut 0 bases from V and 12 bases from J, with 12 bases between. This CDR3 is 13 amino acids long. Germline lookup yields CDR1 SGHDN and CDR2 FVKESK. The CDR3 sequence is CASSQDPPGAQFF. As DNA, the CDR3 is TGTGCCAGCAGCCAAGATCCCCCAGGGGCGCAGTTCTTC.

The V and J genes are TRBV9 and TRBJ2-6; 12 bases align to TRBD1. The CDR3 loop spans 18 amino acids. The germline V gene has CDR1 SGDLS and CDR2 YYNGEE. J lost 3 bases, V lost 2 bases, and 6 bases had no gene match. CDR3 coding DNA: TGTGCCAGCAGCGTTGCGGGACAGGGGGCGCATGGGGCCAACGTCCTGACTTTC. Amino acid sequence: CASSVAGQGAHGANVLTF.

This clone occurred a few times. The chain combines TRBV18 with TRBJ2-7; perhaps TRBD2 as D (5 bases). Germline V gene sequence: CDR1 KGHSH, CDR2 LQKENI. The CDR3 consists of 14 residues. V lost 1 base, J lost 5 bases, and 12 bases lay in between. CDR3 sequence: CASSPLSGYHEQYF. The CDR3 nucleotides read TGTGCCAGCTCACCACTATCGGGGTACCACGAGCAGTACTTC.

This clone was picked up one time. Other DNA sequences of this sample code for an identical CDR3. This chain connects TRBV7-9 to TRBJ2-3; D may be TRBD1 (5 bases). The V end lost 2 bases, the J end lost 0 bases, and 9 bases lay between the germline ends. CDR3 size: 15 residues. Germline loops: CDR1 SEHNR, CDR2 FQNEAQ (reference sequence). The CDR3 DNA follows: TGTGCCAGCAGCTTACAGGGCCCTAGCACAGATACGCAGTATTTT. This codes for CASSLQGPSTDTQYF. The complete variable domain, with remaining parts taken from reference TRBV7-9 and TRBJ2-3, reads DTGVSQNPRHKITKRGQNVTFRCDPISEHNRLYWYRQTLGQGPEFLTYFQNEAQLEKSRLLSDRFSAERPKGSFSTLEIQRTEQGDSAMYLCASSLQGPSTDTQYFGPGTRLTVL.

This chain uses TRBV20-1 with TRBJ2-1; 9 nucleotides align to TRBD2. The junction had 9 bases not matched to a gene; V was cut back by 3 bases and J by 9 bases. The germline V gene encodes CDR1 DFQATT and CDR2 SNEGSKA (reference sequence). This CDR3 is 14 amino acids long. CDR3 bases: TGCAGTGCTAGTAAGCGCGGGAGGGCCGGTGAGCAGTTCTTC. Residues: CSASKRGRAGEQFF.

J is TRBJ2-5 and V is TRBV24-1; D is unresolved. V lost 7 bases, J lost 7 bases, and 12 bases lay in between. CDR1 and CDR2 from the germline V gene are KGHDR and SFDVKD. This CDR3 spans 12 amino acids. Here the CDR3 DNA reads TGTGCCACCAGCCCCCGTTCCGGGACCCAGTACTTC. It is translated as CATSPRSGTQYF.

The chain recombines TRBV5-1 with TRBJ2-2; the match to TRBD1 covers 11 bases. V lost 2 bases, J lost 3 bases, and 3 bases stayed unmatched. Germline values: CDR1 SGHRS, CDR2 YFSETQ. There are 16 residues in the CDR3. The CDR3 DNA reads TGCGCCAGCAGCTTACCGGACAGGGGGCACACCGGGGAGCTGTTTTTT. It specifies CASSLPDRGHTGELFF.

This clone is a singleton in its sample. The chain has TRBV18 and TRBJ2-3; TRBD1 matches 9 bases. The CDR3 has 15 residues. The J segment lost 3 bases and the V segment lost 3 bases, leaving 4 bases of the junction unmatched. The germline V gene encodes CDR1 KGHSH and CDR2 LQKENI. DNA of the CDR3: TGTGCCAGCTCACCCATTGGACAGGGGACAGATACGCAGTATTTT. Its translation: CASSPIGQGTDTQYF.